Included here is one TCR beta chain sequence, with context. Its antigen is unknown. This specimen comes from a study of T-cell memory formation after mild COVID-19. Study information: There were largely donor-specific TCR clusters. Study conclusions and caveats: Clones that contracted from day 15 to 85 were balanced CD4/CD8, while later expanders leaned CD4+. Detection of some responders pre-infection suggested pre-existing cross-reactive memory T cells participated. The CD4+ clones that contracted clustered mainly within CM and EM, and the CD8+ clones concentrated in EMRA.

MiXCR, applied by TCRdb to the 5' RACE reads, yields one record per CDR3 protein. There are about 440,000 distinct CDR3 sequences in the sample; around 20% occur only once, and 7.5% to 10% lies in the top ten. Germline V CDR1 and CDR2: SNHLY, FYNNEI. The CDR3 is made up of 13 amino acids. V was trimmed by 10 bases and J by 2 bases, leaving 9 bases between them. This receptor was identified in an adult woman who had mild COVID-19 (a few samples of this study predate the infection). Cell type and time point are not known. This chain links TRBV2 with TRBJ2-6; maybe TRBD1 (5 bases). The sequenced material came from PBMCs or a T cell subset sorted from them (not recorded which). As DNA, the CDR3 is TGTGCCACCTCAGGGCCTGGGGCCAACGTCCTGACTTTC. Translating it yields CATSGPGANVLTF.